This T cell receptor beta chain was recorded in a study of blood T cell repertoires in COVID-19. As handled by the study authors: By means of reference gene primer amplification, nucleated cell counts were estimated. Sequencing was performed with immunoSEQ multiplex PCR; in TCRdb, only in-frame clones are kept and a portion is missing. Clonal size and the V and J genes are those of that table, whereas D and trimming came from the DNA. The table has about 86,000 clones, roughly 82% seen once. This clone was counted between two and nine times. With 5 bases removed from V and 0 bases from J, the gap between germline ends came to 9 bases. The CDR3 totals 14 residues. Germline V gene lookup returns CDR1 MDHEN and CDR2 SYDVKM.

The TCR was taken from a woman of 80 years or more with acute or convalescent COVID-19. The sample taken for sequencing was peripheral blood. The chain is built from TRBV28 and TRBJ2-3; D not resolved. The CDR3 spells CASSPTVSTDTQYF. The CDR3 DNA follows: TGTGCCAGCAGTCCCACTGTGAGCACAGATACGCAGTATTTT.